This T cell receptor (beta chain) was documented in a study of cytomegalovirus exposure and HLA in healthy donors. Overall study context: Among about 190 million T cells, an earlier analysis found 95 million to 140 million unique TCR beta sequences. From HLA-typed donors, an early data release held some 91 million unique TCRs.

The J segment lost 4 bases and the V segment lost 5 bases, leaving 4 bases of the junction unmatched. The germline V gene has CDR1 LNHDA and CDR2 SQIVND (reference sequence). The CDR3 sequence is 13 residues long. Vbeta (60) and Jbeta (13) primers were used in the PCR. Sequencing was performed with immunoSEQ multiplex PCR; in TCRdb, only in-frame clones are kept and a portion is missing. The sample data list approximately 50,000 clones. Turning to this clone: The antigen remains undetermined.

Overall study results and limits: In a later analysis, TCR beta V- and J-gene trimming was associated with a missense DCLRE1C variant. Presence/absence results assume similar sequencing depth per donor, which may not hold.

The specimen was PBMCs. This receptor was obtained from a female donor in good health and CMV-seronegative. The rearrangement links TRBV19 to TRBJ1-2, with TRBD1 matching over 7 bases. The DNA for the CDR3 is TGTGCCAGTAGTCGGGACAGTGCCTATGGCTACACCTTC. It codes for CASSRDSAYGYTF.